The TCR beta chain described here comes from a study of blood T cell repertoires in COVID-19. At the level of the study: Sites in the United States, Italy and Spain provided acute and convalescent COVID-19 samples. From T cells, B-cell-depleted T cells, or PBMCs came the material, which was cDNA or gDNA.

Per the authors' pipeline: Reference gene primers were amplified, and this amplification served to estimate nucleated cell counts. TCRdb's table, derived via immunoSEQ multiplex PCR, lists solely in-frame clones and lacks some. The V and J calls and clone size come from that table; D and trimming were worked out from the DNA. The data show around 160,000 clones, roughly 89% seen once. In germline, CDR1 is MDHEN, CDR2 SYDVKM. The CDR3 loop spans 16 amino acids. V shed 2 bases and J 3 bases; nucleotides not matched to a gene: 7. Patients at the Seattle site were enrolled during active infection and followed longitudinally.

This chain joins TRBV28 and TRBJ2-1, with 7 bases lining up with TRBD1. The TCR comes from a woman in her 70s with COVID-19, enrolled during active disease. The source material was peripheral blood. The CDR3 DNA reads as TGTGCCAGCAGTTTAACAGGGGCCCGAAACTACAATGAGCAGTTCTTC. Residues: CASSLTGARNYNEQFF.